The entry that follows covers one TCR beta chain sequence. Its antigen is not known. Germline CDR1 is LNHDA and CDR2 is SQIVND (reference sequence). This CDR3 spans 15 amino acids. Trimming left V 7 bases short and J 4 bases short, with 19 bases between. The data were produced by immunoSEQ multiplex PCR, yet TCRdb's version contains in-frame clones alone and is incomplete. The data contain 20,000 to 25,000 clones, approximately 97% of them singletons. The data are from a study of T cells in tuberculosis. The study's findings and limits: Active tuberculosis patients had shorter CDR3-alpha; the beta difference was nonsignificant.

The source is a donor aged 10-29 years with latent tuberculosis or without tuberculosis infection. The rearrangement links TRBV19 to TRBJ1-1; D perhaps matches TRBD1 (6 bases). Sequences were obtained from PBMCs. Here the CDR3 reads CASTHRGGRGTEAFF. In DNA form, the CDR3 reads TGTGCCAGTACCCATAGAGGGGGTAGGGGCACTGAAGCTTTCTTT.